The T cell receptor beta chain under discussion was sequenced for a study of radiotherapy plus CTLA-4 blockade in lung cancer. Study-wide results and limits: Following radiotherapy plus ipilimumab, tumor-derived TCR clones expanded in the blood. Early blood T cell clone changes and increased post-radiation serum interferon-beta were reportedly the strongest response predictors.

CDR1 is MDHEN, CDR2 SYDVKM, per germline. CDR3 length: 14 amino acids. The J segment lost 12 bases and the V segment lost 5 bases, leaving 14 bases of the junction unmatched. Only a few counts were recorded for this clone. Its antigen remains unidentified. Clones were read by immunoSEQ multiplex PCR, and TCRdb kept only the in-frame ones, dropping some. Of roughly 120,000 clones in the sample, more than 65% are singletons; the top ten hold roughly 5%. The chain employs TRBV28 and TRBJ1-1; 8 bases match TRBD1. The material was peripheral blood, obtained from a patient treated with radiotherapy plus ipilimumab. The receptor's source is a human donor with non-small cell lung cancer who had a partial response to radiotherapy plus ipilimumab. CDR3 sequence: CASSPPHRQGRTFF. Written as DNA, the CDR3 is TGTGCCAGCAGTCCACCCCACCGACAGGGGAGGACTTTCTTT.